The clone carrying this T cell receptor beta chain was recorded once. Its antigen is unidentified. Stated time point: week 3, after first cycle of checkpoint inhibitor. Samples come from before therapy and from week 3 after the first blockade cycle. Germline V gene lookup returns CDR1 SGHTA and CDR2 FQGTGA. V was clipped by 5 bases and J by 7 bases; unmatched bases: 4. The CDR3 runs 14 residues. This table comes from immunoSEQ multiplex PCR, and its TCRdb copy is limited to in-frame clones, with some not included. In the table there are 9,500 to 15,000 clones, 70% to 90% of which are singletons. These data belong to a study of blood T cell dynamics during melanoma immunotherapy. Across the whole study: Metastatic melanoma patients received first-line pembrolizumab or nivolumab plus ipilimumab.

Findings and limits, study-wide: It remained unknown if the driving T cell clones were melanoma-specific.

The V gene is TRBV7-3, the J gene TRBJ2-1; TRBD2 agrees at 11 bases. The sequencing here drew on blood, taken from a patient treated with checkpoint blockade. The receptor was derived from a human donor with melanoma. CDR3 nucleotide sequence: TGTGCCAGCAGCCTAGCGGGGGGACCTAATGAGCAGTTCTTC. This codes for CASSLAGGPNEQFF.